What follows are 17 T cell receptor beta chains derived from one specimen sequenced in a study of blood T cells in healthy people across ages. Through a sample-barcoded 5' primer and a J-beta primer mix, a second PCR was run for 7 to 11 cycles. TCRdb analysed the 5' RACE reads with MiXCR anew, one entry per CDR3 protein. Of over 1,500,000 distinct CDR3 sequences listed, roughly two fifths were seen once; the top ten hold 20% to 25%. Sequenced input: blood. Source of these receptors: a human donor in good health.

V and J are TRBV6-2 or TRBV6-3 and TRBJ1-2; TRBD1 aligns across 9 bases. Per germline, CDR1 MNHEY and CDR2 SVGEGT. This CDR3 region has 15 residues. J lost 4 bases, V lost 6 bases, and 9 bases had no gene match. In nucleotides, the CDR3 is TGTGCCAGCAGCCTGGACAGGGGCTCAGTCTATGGCTACACCTTC. This sequence encodes CASSLDRGSVYGYTF.

The chain links TRBV5-1 to TRBJ1-4; 7 nucleotides line up with TRBD1. The length of the CDR3 is 14 residues. Trimming cost V 4 bases and J 5 bases; bases outside gene matches: 5. Germline V gene sequence: CDR1 SGHRS, CDR2 YFSETQ. DNA for the CDR3: TGCGCCAGCAGCGCCTCAGGGGGGAATGAAAAACTGTTTTTT. This encodes CASSASGGNEKLFF.

V gene TRBV25-1 combines with J gene TRBJ1-6; D is ambiguous. Per the germline V gene, CDR1 is MGHDK and CDR2 is SYGVNS. The V gene lost 6 bases and the J gene lost 6 bases, with 12 bases spanning the gap. The CDR3 length is 14 residues. The DNA for the CDR3 is TGTGCCAGCAGACAATCTCTTGGTAATTCACCCCTCCACTTT. Its protein product is CASRQSLGNSPLHF.

This clonotype was seen only a few times. This may stem from a read error, because a much larger clone lies one nucleotide away. The gene calls are TRBV7-9 and TRBJ2-1; D gene uncertain. CDR1 and CDR2 from the germline V gene are SEHNR and FQNEAQ (reference sequence). The CDR3 loop spans 14 amino acids. As DNA, the CDR3 is TGTGCCGGCAGCTTGACCTCCTCCTACAATGAGCAGTTCTTC. It specifies CAGSLTSSYNEQFF.

This clonotype appeared a single time. The chain recombines TRBV4-1 with TRBJ2-5, with 11 nucleotides matching TRBD2. The CDR3 has 15 residues. The trim removed 4 bases at V and 6 bases at J, leaving 7 bases unmatched. Germline V gene lookup returns CDR1 MGHRA and CDR2 YSYEKL. CDR3 coding DNA: TGCGCCAGCAGCCCCCCAGGGACTAGCGGAAAGACCCAGTACTTC. It translates to CASSPPGTSGKTQYF.

The V and J genes are TRBV6-5 and TRBJ1-2; TRBD1 agrees at 7 bases. The CDR3 consists of 13 residues. Germline V gives CDR1 MNHEY, CDR2 SVGAGI. V shed 7 bases, J shed 8 bases, and the junction held 10 bases outside the gene matches. This CDR3 is CASTRTGGHGYTF. In nucleotides, the CDR3 is TGTGCCAGCACGCGGACAGGAGGGCACGGCTACACCTTC.

The CDR3 region is CASSLRDPAAEQYF. The CDR3 bases are TGTGCCAGCAGCTTAAGGGATCCGGCGGCCGAGCAGTACTTC. J is TRBJ2-7 and V is TRBV7-9; no reliable D call. V was trimmed by 2 bases and J by 6 bases, leaving 14 bases between them. In germline, CDR1 is SEHNR, CDR2 FQNEAQ (reference sequence). The CDR3 contains 14 residues.

In its sample, this clonotype was seen a few times. The genes are TRBV15 and TRBJ2-4; the D gene is possibly TRBD1 (6 bases). This CDR3 region has 15 residues. V was trimmed by 1 base and J by 4 bases, leaving 11 bases between them. CDR1 is LNHNV and CDR2 is YYDKDF in the germline V gene (reference sequence). The CDR3 spells CATSRVFGQKNIQYF. CDR3 nucleotides: TGTGCCACCAGCAGAGTGTTCGGACAGAAAAACATTCAGTACTTC.

The chain carries TRBV4-1 and TRBJ1-6; D call uncertain. Germline V gene lookup returns CDR1 MGHRA and CDR2 YSYEKL. V lost 1 base to trimming and J lost 9 bases, with 7 bases between them. The CDR3 is 13 amino acids. This chain's CDR3 is CASSQVLGSPLHF. CDR3 DNA: TGCGCCAGCAGCCAAGTCCTGGGTTCACCCCTCCACTTT.

This clonotype has only one observation. A much larger clone lies a single base off, so this may be a read error. The genes are TRBV6-2 or TRBV6-3 and TRBJ1-2; 7 bases agree with TRBD1. The CDR3 runs to 13 residues. Germline V gene data show CDR1 as MNHEY and CDR2 as SVGEGT. The CDR3 reads CASSRDSAYGHTF. The DNA for the CDR3 is TGTGCCAGCAGTCGGGACAGCGCCTATGGCCACACCTTC.

J is TRBJ2-7 and V is TRBV7-9; TRBD1 agrees at 8 bases. The CDR3 spans 14 residues. Trimming took 6 bases from V and 2 from J; bases not matched to a gene: 6. Germline-derived CDR1 and CDR2 are SEHNR and FQNEAQ (reference sequence). CDR3 DNA: TGTGCCAGCAGGACCGGGGGACAGGCCTACGAGCAGTACTTC. Translation gives CASRTGGQAYEQYF. Looking up the rest from reference TRBV7-9 and TRBJ2-7 gives the full variable domain: DTGVSQNPRHKITKRGQNVTFRCDPISEHNRLYWYRQTLGQGPEFLTYFQNEAQLEKSRLLSDRFSAERPKGSFSTLEIQRTEQGDSAMYLCASRTGGQAYEQYFGPGTRLTVT.

The chain combines TRBV11-3 with TRBJ1-1; possibly TRBD1 for D (6 bases). V lost 5 bases to trimming and J lost 0 bases, with 16 bases between them. Germline V gives CDR1 SGHNT, CDR2 YENEEA. The CDR3 has 16 amino acids. In nucleotides, the CDR3 is TGTGCCAGCAGCCCTTCTACAGGGCGGATGAACACTGAAGCTTTCTTT. Its translation is CASSPSTGRMNTEAFF.

The chain employs TRBV12-3 or TRBV12-4 and TRBJ2-7; 12 bases match TRBD2. CDR3 size: 15 residues. The trim removed 3 bases at V and 2 bases at J, leaving 2 bases unmatched. CDR3 residues: CASSFRLAGAYEQYF. In DNA, the CDR3 is TGTGCCAGCAGTTTCCGACTAGCGGGGGCCTACGAGCAGTACTTC.

The table lists this clonotype with a few counts. This chain uses TRBV7-9 with TRBJ2-1, with TRBD2 matching 8 bases. Germline-derived CDR1 and CDR2 are SEHNR and FQNEAQ (reference sequence). CDR3 size: 17 residues. The trim removed 2 bases at V and 9 bases at J, leaving 15 bases unmatched. CDR3 nucleotides: TGTGCCAGCAGCTTAATTGAGGGACTAGTGGGGGGCGGTGAGCAGTTCTTC. Protein: CASSLIEGLVGGGEQFF.

The chain couples TRBV6-6 to TRBJ2-4, with 8 bases identical to TRBD2. The J call may be in error: the DNA end matches TRBJ2-7 better. The CDR3 runs to 12 residues. Germline CDR1 and CDR2: MNHNY and SVGAGI (reference sequence). CDR3 sequence: CATTGGAYEQYF. The CDR3 DNA follows: TGTGCCACAACGGGGGGGGCGTACGAGCAGTACTTC.

The chain employs TRBV30 and TRBJ2-7; D remains unclear. With 0 bases removed from V and 3 bases from J, the gap between germline ends came to 9 bases. The CDR3 consists of 13 residues. Germline CDR1 is GTSNPN and CDR2 is SVGIG (reference sequence). The CDR3, as DNA: TGTGCCTGGAGTGTCTGGGTTGGCTACGAGCAGTACTTC. Residues: CAWSVWVGYEQYF.

This sequence joins TRBV9 and TRBJ2-3; D gene ambiguous. This CDR3 has 13 amino acids. Germline CDR1 and CDR2: SGDLS and YYNGEE. Deletions cut 3 bases from V and 1 base from J, with 6 bases between. Here the CDR3 DNA reads TGTGCCAGCAGCGCTCAGCGCACAGATACGCAGTATTTT. This encodes CASSAQRTDTQYF.